This paragraph covers one T cell receptor beta chain sequence. The target antigen is unknown. The CDR3 loop spans 14 amino acids. Trimming pared 7 bases from V and 2 bases from J, leaving 15 bases between. CDR1 is MDHEN, CDR2 SYDVKM, per germline. This specimen belongs to a study of lymphopenia after photon versus proton radiotherapy. Study conclusions and caveats: Under photons, naive T cells and diversity fell while effector/memory populations rose. Larger post-nadir TCR diversity loss correlated inversely with survival in deceased patients. Oligoclonal CD8+ Temra expansion after nadir drove photon patients' diversity drop.

Assay: immunoSEQ multiplex PCR; the TCRdb copy retains only in-frame clones and omits some. The repertoire holds 150,000 to 200,000 clones, with 80% to 90% as singletons. The chain carries TRBV28 and TRBJ2-7, with D possibly matching TRBD1 (6 bases). Specimen: peripheral blood, collected from a patient treated with photon-based radiotherapy. This receptor was taken from a man aged 50-60 years with gastric cancer. The CDR3: CASTLRGWAYEQYF. CDR3 nucleotide sequence: TGTGCCAGCACCTTGAGGGGGTGGGCCTACGAGCAGTACTTC.